Given below is one TCR beta chain in context. Its target is unknown. The CDR3 totals 16 residues. V was clipped by 4 bases and J by 6 bases; unmatched bases: 10. CDR1 and CDR2 (germline): LGHNT, FRNRAP. The data derive from a study of CD8 T cells in Susac syndrome. Findings and caveats of the study: The study's TCR sequencing and HLA analysis covered a relatively small number of individuals, and the study acknowledged this.

With random hexamers, reverse transcription was performed on roughly 0.5 to 1 ug of RNA. TCRdb used MiXCR to reprocess the immunoSEQ multiplex PCR reads, holding one entry per CDR3 protein. The sample lists about 70,000 distinct CDR3 sequences, 96% occurring once. The sequenced material came from CD4+ T cells from PBMCs. The clonotype was recovered from a human donor with multiple sclerosis. The chain joins TRBV12-5 to TRBJ2-3, with TRBD2 matching 10 bases. The CDR3: CASGSSSGGSRDTQYF. The CDR3 DNA sequence: TGTGCTAGTGGTTCCTCTAGCGGGGGCTCGAGGGATACGCAGTATTTT. Variable domain in full (rest from reference TRBV12-5 and TRBJ2-3): DARVTQTPRHKVTEMGQEVTMRCQPILGHNTVFWYRQTMMQGLELLAYFRNRAPLDDSGMPKDRFSAEMPDATLATLKIQPSEPRDSAVYFCASGSSSGGSRDTQYFGPGTRLTVL.